This record looks at one T cell receptor (beta chain) sequence and its context. CDR3 size: 15 residues. The V end lost 0 bases, the J end lost 3 bases, and 10 bases lay between the germline ends. CDR1 is KGHDR, CDR2 SFDVKD, per germline. This sample's TCRbeta library carried unique molecular identifier barcodes. Via MiXCR, TCRdb re-called the PCR reads, giving one row per CDR3 protein. Here the sample spans 900,000 or so distinct CDR3 sequences, 15% to 20% being singletons. This sample stems from a study of T-cell reconstitution after alpha-beta-depleted transplantation in children. The V gene is TRBV24-1, the J gene TRBJ2-5; D is possibly TRBD1 (5 bases). The receptor's source is a male patient younger than 18 who had a stem cell transplant for acute lymphoblastic leukemia, so the T cells may come from the graft donor. Sequencing used PBMCs, mostly from graft donor cells, obtained 360 days after TCRalphabeta/CD19-depleted stem cell transplant. CDR3: CATSDLRSGKETQYF. The CDR3 DNA follows: TGTGCCACCAGTGATTTGCGGTCAGGGAAAGAGACCCAGTACTTC.